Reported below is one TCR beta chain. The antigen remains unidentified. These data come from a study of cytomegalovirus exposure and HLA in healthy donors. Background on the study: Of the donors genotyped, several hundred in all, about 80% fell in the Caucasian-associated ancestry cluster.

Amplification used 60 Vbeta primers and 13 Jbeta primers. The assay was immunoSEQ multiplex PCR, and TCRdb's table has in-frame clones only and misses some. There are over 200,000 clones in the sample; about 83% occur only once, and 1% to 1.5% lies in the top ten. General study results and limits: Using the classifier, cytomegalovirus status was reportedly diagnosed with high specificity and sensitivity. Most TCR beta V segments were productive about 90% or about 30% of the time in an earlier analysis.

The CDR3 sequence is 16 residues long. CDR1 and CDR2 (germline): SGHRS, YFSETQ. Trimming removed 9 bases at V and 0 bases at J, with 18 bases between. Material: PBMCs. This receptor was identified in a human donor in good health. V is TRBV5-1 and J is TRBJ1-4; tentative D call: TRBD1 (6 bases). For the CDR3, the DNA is TGCGCCACGCCCGGACAGCGAATTGCAACTAATGAAAAACTGTTTTTT. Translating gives CATPGQRIATNEKLFF.